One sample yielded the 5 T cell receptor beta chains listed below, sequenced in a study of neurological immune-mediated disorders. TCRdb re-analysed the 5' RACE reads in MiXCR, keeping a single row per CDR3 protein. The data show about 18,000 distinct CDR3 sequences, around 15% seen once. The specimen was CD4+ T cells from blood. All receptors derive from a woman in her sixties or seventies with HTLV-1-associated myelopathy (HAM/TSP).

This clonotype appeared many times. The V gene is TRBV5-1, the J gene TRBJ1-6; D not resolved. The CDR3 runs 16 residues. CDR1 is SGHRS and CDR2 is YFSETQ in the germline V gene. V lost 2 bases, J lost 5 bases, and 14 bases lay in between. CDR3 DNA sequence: TGCGCCAGCAGCTTAAGCGGACCTGGGGATAATTCACCCCTCCACTTT. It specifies CASSLSGPGDNSPLHF.

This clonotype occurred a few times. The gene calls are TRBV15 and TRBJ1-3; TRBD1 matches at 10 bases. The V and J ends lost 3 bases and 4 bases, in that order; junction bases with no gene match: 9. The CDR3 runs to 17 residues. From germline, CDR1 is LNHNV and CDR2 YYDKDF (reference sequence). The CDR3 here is CATSSLGTGDGGNTIYF. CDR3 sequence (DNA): TGTGCCACCAGCAGTTTGGGGACAGGGGACGGGGGAAACACCATATATTTT. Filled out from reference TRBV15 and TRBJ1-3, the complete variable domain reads DAMVIQNPRYQVTQFGKPVTLSCSQTLNHNVMYWYQQKSSQAPKLLFHYYDKDFNNEADTPDNFQSRRPNTSFCFLDIRSPGLGDTAMYLCATSSLGTGDGGNTIYFGEGSWLTVV.

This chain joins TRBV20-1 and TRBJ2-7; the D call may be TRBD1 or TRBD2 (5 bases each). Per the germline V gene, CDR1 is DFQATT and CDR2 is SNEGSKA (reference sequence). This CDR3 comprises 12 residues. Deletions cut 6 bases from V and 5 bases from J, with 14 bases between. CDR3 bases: TGCAGTGCAAAAAGAGGGGAGCACGAGCAGTACTTC. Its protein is CSAKRGEHEQYF.

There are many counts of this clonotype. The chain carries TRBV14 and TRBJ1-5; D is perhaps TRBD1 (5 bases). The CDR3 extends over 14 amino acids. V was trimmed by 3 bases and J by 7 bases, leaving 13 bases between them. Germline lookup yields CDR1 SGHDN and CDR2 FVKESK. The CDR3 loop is CASSQGVTGQPQHF. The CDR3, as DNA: TGTGCCAGCAGCCAGGGGGTGACCGGGCAGCCCCAGCATTTT.

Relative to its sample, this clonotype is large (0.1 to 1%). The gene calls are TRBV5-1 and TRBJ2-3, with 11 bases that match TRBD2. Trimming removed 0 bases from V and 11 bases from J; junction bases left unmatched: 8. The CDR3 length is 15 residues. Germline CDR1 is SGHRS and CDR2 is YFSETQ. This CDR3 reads CASSLAGIAGGQQYF. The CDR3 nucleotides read TGCGCCAGCAGCTTGGCCGGAATAGCGGGGGGGCAGCAGTATTTT.